The present entry profiles one T cell receptor beta chain with its context. Its antigen is not known. This entry belongs to a study of OX40 agonist ivuxolimab in advanced cancers. Looking at the study overall: Clinicians treated patients with ivuxolimab, an agonistic anti-OX40 (CD134) antibody. Patients got intravenous ivuxolimab at 0.01 to 10 mg/kg every 2 weeks. Regarding the study as a whole: No determination was made of the antigen specificity of the expanded peripheral T cells. The mean number of expanded clones was higher in CD8+ T cells than in CD4+.

This CDR3 region has 14 residues. In germline, CDR1 is SGHRS, CDR2 YFSETQ. J was trimmed by 7 bases and V by 3 bases; bases with no gene match: 6. Sequencing used immunoSEQ multiplex PCR; TCRdb keeps in-frame clones, though not all of them. The sample consists of about 70,000 clones, 80% to 90% of them appearing once. The sequence derives from an adult with an advanced solid tumor such as melanoma, head and neck, liver or kidney cancer. Material: CD4+ or CD8+ T cells sorted from blood, obtained in a trial of the OX40 agonist ivuxolimab. V gene TRBV5-1 combines with J gene TRBJ2-7; TRBD1 matches 11 bases. CDR3 DNA: TGCGCCAGCAGCTCCGGGACAGGGGGTCAAGAGCAGTACTTC. Amino acid sequence: CASSSGTGGQEQYF.